The 18 T cell receptor beta chains below were found in one sample sequenced in a study of monozygotic twins with inflammatory bowel disease (dated by TCRdb to about 2019). The library came from 5' RACE. The data were produced on an Illumina HiSeq 2500. The reads went through TCRdb reprocessing, and each CDR3 protein sequence gets one entry with no DNA. The table for this sample records around 450,000 distinct CDR3 sequences. The ten largest account for 2.4% of the sample. Sequencing was done on a sample of blood. Source of these receptors: a human donor with ulcerative colitis or Crohn's disease, or a healthy co-twin of an affected twin (not recorded which).

V gene TRBV5-1 combines with J gene TRBJ2-7; TCRdb picks TRBD2, but there is no DNA to check that call. There are 14 residues in the CDR3. The germline gives CDR1 SGHRS, CDR2 YFSETQ. CDR3 amino acids: CASSGTLDGYEQYF.

The chain joins TRBV11-1 to TRBJ1-2; TCRdb proposes TRBD1, but this gene call is untestable without DNA. Germline CDR1 SGHAT, CDR2 FQDESV (reference sequence). The length of the CDR3 is 19 residues. This chain's CDR3 is CASSLVHSRTGRATHGYTF.

The chain couples TRBV7-9 to TRBJ2-1. CDR1 is SEHNR and CDR2 is FQNEAQ in the germline V gene (reference sequence). This CDR3 has 16 amino acids. The CDR3 spells CASSSSGVISYNEQFF. The full variable domain, rest sourced from reference TRBV7-9 and TRBJ2-1, is DTGVSQNPRHKITKRGQNVTFRCDPISEHNRLYWYRQTLGQGPEFLTYFQNEAQLEKSRLLSDRFSAERPKGSFSTLEIQRTEQGDSAMYLCASSSSGVISYNEQFFGPGTRLTVL.

The chain employs TRBV5-1 and TRBJ2-5; TCRdb's D call of TRBD1 is untestable without DNA. Per germline, CDR1 SGHRS and CDR2 YFSETQ. This CDR3 comprises 14 residues. CDR3 loop: CASSYNTGVETQYF.

V gene TRBV4-3 combines with J gene TRBJ2-1; TCRdb calls TRBD2, which cannot be checked without DNA. The CDR3 spans 17 residues. Germline CDR1 and CDR2: LGHNA and YSLEER. The CDR3 sequence is CASSQVPSGSSYNEQFF.

The CDR3 sequence is CASGLPRPGANTGELFF. The V call is TRBV12-5, the J call TRBJ2-2; the D call from TCRdb, TRBD1, cannot be confirmed without DNA. Germline V gene sequence: CDR1 LGHNT, CDR2 FRNRAP. This CDR3 is 17 amino acids long.

This chain links TRBV7-9 with TRBJ2-5; the TRBD1 assignment by TCRdb is unverifiable without DNA. Germline-derived CDR1 and CDR2 are SEHNR and FQNEAQ (reference sequence). This CDR3 is 16 amino acids long. CDR3 amino acids: CASSPALQGVGETQYF.

The chain couples TRBV6-5 to TRBJ1-1. The CDR3 loop spans 15 amino acids. CDR1 is MNHEY, CDR2 SVGAGI, per germline. This chain's CDR3 is CASSYGTRGNTEAFF.

The chain combines TRBV11-2 with TRBJ2-7; TCRdb returns TRBD1, unconfirmable since there is no DNA. The V gene's germline CDR1 is SGHAT and CDR2 FQNNGV. CDR3 length: 15 residues. The CDR3 sequence: CASSLIGESSYEQYF.

This rearrangement joins TRBV2 to TRBJ2-7; without DNA, the TCRdb call of TRBD1 cannot be checked. The CDR3 extends over 15 amino acids. Germline CDR1 reads SNHLY; CDR2 reads FYNNEI. The CDR3 reads CASSLTGEGLSEQYF.

The V gene is TRBV11-2, the J gene TRBJ2-2; the TRBD1 assignment by TCRdb is unverifiable without DNA. Germline assignment: CDR1 SGHAT and CDR2 FQNNGV. CDR3 length: 16 amino acids. This CDR3 is CASSPDPGSSVGELFF.

The chain joins TRBV6-5 to TRBJ2-3; as DNA is missing, the TRBD2 call by TCRdb cannot be tested. Germline V CDR1 and CDR2: MNHEY, SVGAGI. The CDR3 has 14 residues. The CDR3 reads CASSFGRNTDTQYF.

The rearrangement uses TRBV28 and TRBJ2-2; TCRdb's D gene call, TRBD1, goes unchecked for lack of DNA. Germline CDR1 reads MDHEN; CDR2 reads SYDVKM. The CDR3 is made up of 16 amino acids. The CDR3 here is CASSLRDFANTGELFF.

This chain links TRBV29-1 with TRBJ2-1. The CDR3 runs to 12 residues. CDR1 SQVTM and CDR2 ANQGSEA come from the germline V gene. CDR3 sequence reads: CSVEHSINGQFF.

V gene TRBV19 combines with J gene TRBJ1-1. The CDR3 totals 14 residues. CDR1 is LNHDA and CDR2 is SQIVND in the germline V gene (reference sequence). This CDR3 is CASRRGRMNTEAFF.

The CDR3 spells CASMPWDRGFDEQFF. The genes are TRBV3-1 and TRBJ2-1; TCRdb indicates TRBD1, and absent DNA this call remains unverified. The CDR3 is 15 amino acids. Germline CDR1 and CDR2: LGHDT and YNNKEL (reference sequence).

The V call is TRBV5-1, the J call TRBJ2-5. This CDR3 region has 13 residues. Germline values: CDR1 SGHRS, CDR2 YFSETQ. The CDR3 here is CASSLGIQETQYF.

The V and J genes are TRBV6-1 and TRBJ2-2; TCRdb's assignment of TRBD1 cannot be checked, as there is no DNA. Germline V gives CDR1 MNHNS, CDR2 SASEGT. The CDR3 has 15 amino acids. CDR3 loop: CASRTQGGTLGELFF.